Below are 2 T cell receptor beta chains sequenced from a single sample in a study of T-cell memory formation after mild COVID-19. TCRdb itself ran the 5' RACE reads through MiXCR, one entry per CDR3 protein. The data contain 250,000 or so distinct CDR3 sequences, 18% of them seen just once; the ten biggest clones take up approximately 22%. The material sequenced was PBMCs or a T cell subset sorted from them (not recorded which). The receptors were sampled from a young man who had mild COVID-19 (a few samples of this study predate the infection). Cell type and time point are not known.

J is TRBJ1-4 and V is TRBV18, with a possible D match to TRBD1 (5 bases). CDR1 and CDR2 from the germline V gene are KGHSH and LQKENI. V was shortened by 2 bases and J by 8 bases, with 21 bases between the two germline ends. The CDR3 runs to 17 residues. As DNA, the CDR3 is TGTGCCAGCTCACCATCGGTTCTCAGGGCCGTACCCGAAAAACTGTTTTTT. Translation gives CASSPSVLRAVPEKLFF.

The rearrangement uses TRBV7-8 and TRBJ2-4; no definite D call. V lost 0 bases and J lost 2, with 2 bases in between. Germline V lookup: CDR1 SGHVS, CDR2 FQNEAQ. There are 13 residues in the CDR3. The CDR3 nucleotides are TGTGCCAGCAGCTTAGCTCCCAAAAACATTCAGTACTTC. It specifies CASSLAPKNIQYF.